A single sample is the source of the 23 T cell receptor beta chains below, sequenced in a study of cytomegalovirus exposure and HLA in healthy donors. Both 60 Vbeta primers and 13 Jbeta primers went into the PCR. Only in-frame clones appear in the TCRdb table, and some are missing; sequencing was by immunoSEQ multiplex PCR. The profile shows around 150,000 clones, approximately 67% of them singletons. Sequences were obtained from PBMCs. The receptors come from a woman younger than 30 in good health and CMV-seropositive.

V and J are TRBV18 and TRBJ2-7; 10 bases agree with TRBD1. This CDR3 comprises 15 residues. Germline V lookup: CDR1 KGHSH, CDR2 LQKENI. With 5 bases clipped from V and 1 base from J, the junction kept 5 bases outside the gene matches. CDR3 sequence: CASSFGGQGSYEQYF. The CDR3 DNA follows: TGTGCCAGCTCATTCGGGGGACAGGGGTCCTACGAGCAGTACTTC.

This clone was observed a handful of times. The chain is built from TRBV6-6 and TRBJ2-5; D gene ambiguous. This CDR3 region has 13 residues. Germline V gene data show CDR1 as MNHNY and CDR2 as SVGAGI (reference sequence). V dropped 6 bases and J dropped 7 bases, with 15 bases sitting between them. DNA for the CDR3: TGTGCCAGCAGCCCTTTCAGTGGTGGGACCCAGTACTTC. As protein: CASSPFSGGTQYF.

This clone was seen only a few times. The sample contains more than one DNA sequence encoding this CDR3. The V call is TRBV13, the J call TRBJ2-2; the D gene is possibly TRBD2 (5 bases). The CDR3 sequence is 15 residues long. CDR1 is PRHDT and CDR2 is FYEKMQ in the germline V gene (reference sequence). V lost 2 bases and J 3 bases, leaving 10 bases between the germline ends. Here the CDR3 reads CASSLRGLYTGELFF. The CDR3 nucleotides read TGTGCCAGCAGCTTACGCGGGCTATACACCGGGGAGCTGTTTTTT. Full variable domain (rest looked up from reference TRBV13 and TRBJ2-2): AAGVIQSPRHLIKEKRETATLKCYPIPRHDTVYWYQQGPGQDPQFLISFYEKMQSDKGSIPDRFSAQQFSDYHSELNMSSLELGDSALYFCASSLRGLYTGELFFGEGSRLTVL.

On this clone itself: The junction differs from germline at one of its ends, possibly a read error. V and J are TRBV7-7 and TRBJ2-1, with a tentative D call TRBD1 (6 bases). The CDR3 has 16 residues. Germline CDR1 reads SSHAT; CDR2 reads FNYEAQ (reference sequence). The CDR3 bases are TGTGCTAGCAGCTTAGCGATAGGGGACATATACAATGAGCAGTTCTTC. Translation: CASSLAIGDIYNEQFF.

The chain employs TRBV6-1 and TRBJ1-5; 7 positions agree with TRBD1. This CDR3 is 14 amino acids long. Losses at the gene ends were 6 bases for V and 6 bases for J; bases not matched to a gene: 8. Germline V gives CDR1 MNHNS, CDR2 SASEGT. CDR3 sequence (DNA): TGTGCCAGCAGGGGGACAGATTATTCTCAGCCCCAGCATTTT. The encoded protein is CASRGTDYSQPQHF.

The chain couples TRBV5-6 to TRBJ1-2, with D unclear. The V end lost 3 bases, the J end lost 8 bases, and 11 bases lay between the germline ends. Germline CDR1 and CDR2: SGHDT and YYEEEE. CDR3 length equals 12 residues. The CDR3 sequence is CASSSRRGGYTF. The CDR3 region has the DNA TGTGCCAGCAGCTCACGACGCGGGGGCTACACCTTC.

The chain has TRBV9 and TRBJ2-1; the match to TRBD2 covers 15 bases. Germline V lookup: CDR1 SGDLS, CDR2 YYNGEE. This CDR3 spans 18 amino acids. Germline trimming cut 1 base from V and 1 base from J; bases unmatched to any gene: 3. CDR3 sequence reads: CASSVSGLAGGSYNEQFF. The CDR3 DNA is TGTGCCAGCAGCGTATCGGGACTAGCGGGAGGATCCTACAATGAGCAGTTCTTC.

V gene TRBV2 combines with J gene TRBJ2-7; 9 bases agree with TRBD1. Germline values: CDR1 SNHLY, CDR2 FYNNEI. The CDR3 loop spans 16 amino acids. V lost 0 bases and J lost 4; bases outside the gene matches: 7. CDR3: CASSEAGRTGAYEQYF. The CDR3 nucleotides are TGTGCCAGCAGTGAAGCTGGGAGGACAGGGGCATACGAGCAGTACTTC.

The rearrangement joins TRBV19 to TRBJ1-4; possibly TRBD1 for D (5 bases). The germline gives CDR1 LNHDA, CDR2 SQIVND (reference sequence). This CDR3 has 16 residues. Trimming left V 4 bases short and J 7 bases short, with 19 bases between. The CDR3 protein is CASSTTGQGLVEKLFF. The DNA of the CDR3 is TGTGCCAGTAGTACAACCGGACAAGGGTTGGTTGAAAAACTGTTTTTT.

The chain has TRBV19 and TRBJ1-5; weak D call: TRBD1 (5 bases). The V gene lost 9 bases and the J gene lost 7 bases, with 16 bases spanning the gap. CDR1 and CDR2 from the germline V gene are LNHDA and SQIVND (reference sequence). The CDR3 extends over 13 amino acids. The CDR3 coding sequence is TGTGCCAGCGCAGGGATGTCAGGGCAGCCCCAGCATTTT. Its protein is CASAGMSGQPQHF.

J is TRBJ2-7 and V is TRBV27; 12 positions match TRBD2. The CDR3 covers 16 residues. Germline V gene lookup returns CDR1 MNHEY and CDR2 SMNVEV (reference sequence). J gave up 7 bases and V 5 bases, and 12 bases lay outside the gene matches. The CDR3 DNA sequence: TGTGCCAGCAGTAGGACTAGCGGGGTTGCCCTCCTTGAGCAGTACTTC. The encoded protein is CASSRTSGVALLEQYF.

V gene TRBV7-3 combines with J gene TRBJ2-1, with 14 bases matching TRBD2. The V segment lost 5 bases and the J segment 2 bases; nucleotides outside the gene matches: 8. From germline, CDR1 is SGHTA and CDR2 FQGTGA. This CDR3 region has 18 residues. Written as DNA, the CDR3 is TGTGCCAGCAGCACCCAGCCGGGACTAGCGGGAGCCTACAATGAGCAGTTCTTC. It yields the protein CASSTQPGLAGAYNEQFF.

The chain carries TRBV6-1 and TRBJ1-2; 7 bases fit TRBD1. Trimming removed 4 bases from V and 4 bases from J; junction bases left unmatched: 9. CDR1 is MNHNS and CDR2 is SASEGT in the germline V gene. There are 15 residues in the CDR3. CDR3 loop: CASSATDRTLYGYTF. In DNA, the CDR3 is TGTGCCAGCAGTGCGACGGACAGGACCCTCTATGGCTACACCTTC.

The V call is TRBV10-3, the J call TRBJ1-5; 9 bases agree with TRBD1. Looked up from germline, CDR1 is ENHRY and CDR2 is SYGVKD. V dropped 5 bases and J dropped 5; count of bases not matched to a gene: 1. CDR3 length equals 13 residues. As DNA, the CDR3 is TGTGCCATCAGTACAGGGGGCTATCAGCCCCAGCATTTT. Amino acid sequence: CAISTGGYQPQHF.

V gene TRBV29-1 combines with J gene TRBJ2-6, with 12 bases that match TRBD2. Per germline, CDR1 SQVTM and CDR2 ANQGSEA. The CDR3 is 17 amino acids. V shed 8 bases and J 4 bases; nucleotides not matched to a gene: 12. The CDR3 DNA follows: TGCAGCATTATAACTAGCGGGGGGACAGTCGGGGCCAACGTCCTGACTTTC. Amino acid sequence: CSIITSGGTVGANVLTF.

The rearrangement joins TRBV6-6 to TRBJ1-5; TRBD1 agrees at 7 bases. The CDR3 is 16 residues long. The V segment lost 7 bases and the J segment 6 bases; nucleotides outside the gene matches: 15. Germline V lookup: CDR1 MNHNY, CDR2 SVGAGI (reference sequence). As DNA, the CDR3 is TGTGCCAGCACCGCCCCGGGGACAGAGTACGGTCAGCCCCAGCATTTT. This translates into CASTAPGTEYGQPQHF.

This rearrangement joins TRBV19 to TRBJ1-1; perhaps TRBD1 as D (5 bases). The V end was cut by 7 bases, the J end by 6 bases, with 12 bases between. The germline CDR1 and CDR2 sequences are LNHDA and SQIVND (reference sequence). The CDR3 has 12 amino acids. The CDR3 protein is CASNIGEAEAFF. The CDR3 region has the DNA TGTGCCAGTAACATAGGGGAGGCTGAAGCTTTCTTT.

The chain uses TRBV5-1 and TRBJ1-6, with 7 bases fitting TRBD1. Germline V lookup: CDR1 SGHRS, CDR2 YFSETQ. The CDR3 contains 15 residues. V dropped 7 bases and J dropped 8; count of bases not matched to a gene: 12. This CDR3 reads CASARDSLLDSPLHF. The CDR3 bases are TGCGCCAGCGCGAGGGACAGCCTTCTCGATTCACCCCTCCACTTT.

This clone was detected only once. The rearrangement joins TRBV5-1 to TRBJ2-7, with D possibly being TRBD2 (6 bases). The CDR3 covers 14 residues. The V gene lost 1 base and the J gene lost 4 bases, with 12 bases spanning the gap. Germline loops: CDR1 SGHRS, CDR2 YFSETQ. CDR3 nucleotide sequence: TGCGCCAGCAGCTTGCCCTCCGGAGGGTACGAGCAGTACTTC. Translation gives CASSLPSGGYEQYF.

The chain recombines TRBV30 with TRBJ2-1, with 9 bases that match TRBD2. There are 14 residues in the CDR3. Germline CDR1 and CDR2: GTSNPN and SVGIG (reference sequence). Losses at the gene ends were 3 bases for V and 9 bases for J; bases not matched to a gene: 9. The CDR3 bases are TGTGCCTGGAGGTTCGCGGGAGGGTCTACTGAGCAGTTCTTC. This encodes CAWRFAGGSTEQFF. The variable domain in full, with the rest retrieved from reference TRBV30 and TRBJ2-1, is SQTIHQWPATLVQPVGSPLSLECTVEGTSNPNLYWYRQAAGRGLQLLFYSVGIGQISSEVPQNLSASRPQDRQFILSSKKLLLSDSGFYLCAWRFAGGSTEQFFGPGTRLTVL.

V usage is TRBV9 and J usage is TRBJ2-7; the D gene is possibly TRBD2 (5 bases). Deletions cut 0 bases from V and 7 bases from J, with 11 bases between. Germline values: CDR1 SGDLS, CDR2 YYNGEE. The CDR3 has 13 amino acids. The DNA for the CDR3 is TGTGCCAGCAGCGTAGCTTCTCCGGGGGAGCAGTACTTC. Translation gives CASSVASPGEQYF.

A few counts support this clone. The V gene is TRBV30, the J gene TRBJ1-4; 9 nucleotides match TRBD1. J was trimmed by 6 bases and V by 0 bases; bases with no gene match: 5. This CDR3 contains 15 residues. Germline CDR1 GTSNPN, CDR2 SVGIG (reference sequence). The DNA of the CDR3 is TGTGCCTGGAGTGTACCGGGACAGGGCTATGAAAAACTGTTTTTT. Protein: CAWSVPGQGYEKLFF.

The V call is TRBV29-1, the J call TRBJ1-1, with 9 bases identical to TRBD1. Per germline, CDR1 SQVTM and CDR2 ANQGSEA. The CDR3 runs to 13 residues. The CDR3 nucleotides are TGCAGTGCTTCCGACAGGGGGAGCACTGAAGCTTTCTTT. Its translation is CSASDRGSTEAFF.